The present T cell receptor beta chain was sequenced within a study of T cells in Graves' hyperthyroidism and ophthalmopathy. RNA transcripts yielded amplified TCR beta CDR3 regions. The HTBI primer set served for first-round RT-PCR of the TCR CDR3. From the multiplex PCR reads, TCRdb called clonotypes with MiXCR, one entry per CDR3 protein. The sample has some 500,000 distinct CDR3 sequences, around 15% seen once. Germline V gives CDR1 SGDLS, CDR2 YYNGEE. The CDR3 has 15 residues. With 3 bases removed from V and 4 bases from J, the gap between germline ends came to 17 bases. This clonotype was recorded at least ten times.

The sequenced sample consisted of blood. The chain links TRBV9 to TRBJ2-7; D unresolved. This TCR was recovered from a woman aged 18-29 years with Graves' hyperthyroidism. The CDR3 nucleotides read TGTGCCAGCAGCGGCGGTGCCACCGAGGATTACGAGCAGTACTTC. It encodes CASSGGATEDYEQYF.